This T cell receptor beta chain was found in a study of cytomegalovirus exposure and HLA in healthy donors. Study findings and constraints: TCR beta chains numbering some 160 were designated cytomegalovirus-associated. Across donors, sequencing depth was assumed by presence/absence analyses to be roughly uniform.

A note on this clone: No antigen is known for it. Other DNA sequences within the sample encode an identical CDR3.

PCR primers comprised 60 Vbeta and 13 Jbeta primers. Clones were read by immunoSEQ multiplex PCR, and TCRdb kept only the in-frame ones, dropping some. Among about 180,000 clones listed, around 83% were seen once. The CDR3 extends over 16 amino acids. Germline-derived CDR1 and CDR2 are SQVTM and ANQGSEA. V was pared by 0 bases and J by 0 bases, with 13 bases between. The sample consisted of PBMCs. The chain employs TRBV29-1 and TRBJ2-3; the D is unclear. This receptor was obtained from a girl aged 2 to 9 in good health and CMV-seropositive. CDR3 amino acids: CSVEDLRLGSTDTQYF. CDR3 nucleotides: TGCAGCGTTGAAGACCTGCGACTCGGCAGCACAGATACGCAGTATTTT.